Described below is a single TCR beta chain sequence and its context. This sample is drawn from a study of T cell responses to AZD1222 COVID-19 vaccine. V was pared by 3 bases and J by 0 bases, with 2 bases of the junction left unmatched. The CDR3 is 15 residues long. Germline V lookup: CDR1 MNHEY, CDR2 SMNVEV (reference sequence). Assay: immunoSEQ multiplex PCR; the TCRdb copy retains only in-frame clones and omits some. The table records roughly 140,000 clones, approximately 89% of them present only once. V and J are TRBV27 and TRBJ1-1; the match to TRBD1 covers 9 bases. This clonotype was obtained from an adult in good health. The sequencing here drew on peripheral blood, taken on day 0 of MenACWY control vaccination. CDR3 in amino acids: CASSFRQGVNTEAFF. In DNA form, the CDR3 reads TGTGCCAGCAGTTTTCGACAGGGGGTGAACACTGAAGCTTTCTTT.